Below are 5 T cell receptor beta chains sequenced from a single sample in a study of blood T cell repertoires in COVID-19. This table comes from immunoSEQ multiplex PCR, and its TCRdb copy is limited to in-frame clones, with some not included. The sample contains roughly 54,000 clones, approximately 90% of which appear only once. Sequenced material: peripheral blood. The receptors originated from a human donor in a cohort sampled during active COVID-19.

This chain uses TRBV6-5 with TRBJ2-1, with 9 bases lining up with TRBD1. This CDR3 contains 12 residues. CDR1 and CDR2 from the germline V gene are MNHEY and SVGAGI. Trimming at V came to 4 bases and at J to 12 bases, leaving 4 bases not matched to a gene. The CDR3, as DNA: TGTGCCAGCAGTTTTCCGGGACAGGGGCAGTTCTTC. Residues: CASSFPGQGQFF.

In its sample, this clone was seen once. V usage is TRBV5-1 and J usage is TRBJ2-1; D possibly corresponds to TRBD2 (6 bases). With 2 bases removed from V and 6 bases from J, the gap between germline ends came to 12 bases. This CDR3 is 14 amino acids long. Germline assignment: CDR1 SGHRS and CDR2 YFSETQ. CDR3 protein: CASSLGLEGNEQFF. The CDR3, as DNA: TGCGCCAGCAGCTTAGGATTGGAGGGCAATGAGCAGTTCTTC.

V gene TRBV30 combines with J gene TRBJ2-7; 10 bases align to TRBD2. Per the germline V gene, CDR1 is GTSNPN and CDR2 is SVGIG (reference sequence). Unmatched junction bases numbered 18, after V lost 0 bases and J lost 7 bases. The CDR3 sequence is 18 residues long. The CDR3 sequence is CAWSVGRLAGVWAGEQYF. CDR3 bases: TGTGCCTGGAGTGTAGGTCGGCTAGCGGGAGTGTGGGCTGGGGAGCAGTACTTC.

CDR3 loop: CASRPRTGGSTEQYF. The CDR3 bases are TGTGCCAGCAGGCCAAGGACAGGGGGTAGCACCGAGCAGTACTTC. V gene TRBV2 combines with J gene TRBJ2-7; 10 positions agree with TRBD1. The CDR3 totals 15 residues. Trimming took 6 bases from V and 6 from J; bases not matched to a gene: 11. Germline V gives CDR1 SNHLY, CDR2 FYNNEI.

The chain combines TRBV30 with TRBJ2-3, with 13 bases aligning to TRBD2. Losses at the gene ends were 6 bases for V and 6 bases for J; bases not matched to a gene: 12. Germline V gene data show CDR1 as GTSNPN and CDR2 as SVGIG (reference sequence). This CDR3 spans 16 amino acids. CDR3 in DNA: TGTGCCTGCGGACTAGCGGGGGCATCCTGGGTGGATACGCAGTATTTT. Protein product: CACGLAGASWVDTQYF.